This T cell receptor beta chain stems from a study of cytomegalovirus exposure and HLA in healthy donors. At the level of the study: From donors who were HLA-typed, an early data release held 80 million to 95 million unique TCRs.

The PCR was carried out with 60 Vbeta primers and 13 Jbeta primers. The assay was immunoSEQ multiplex PCR, and TCRdb's table has in-frame clones only and misses some. This sample has about 190,000 clones, with over 70% found just once. Germline V gene sequence: CDR1 MNHNS, CDR2 SASEGT. The CDR3 spans 12 residues. For this clone: Its antigen remains unidentified.

Study findings and constraints: Researchers reported from a later analysis that most CMV-associated TCR beta chains appeared HLA-restricted. Later, TCR association rates were found to vary by HLA locus, highest for DRB1 and lowest for HLA-C. Exclusion as indistinguishable affected some V segments, including TRBV6-2 and TRBV6-3.

The source is a woman aged 18-30 years in good health and CMV-seronegative. The specimen was PBMCs. The V call is TRBV6-1, the J call TRBJ2-5; D unresolved. The assigned J gene may be wrong: the sequence end matches TRBJ2-7 better. The CDR3 coding sequence is TGTGCCAGTCGTCGGGTTCCCTACGAGCAGTACTTC. It yields the protein CASRRVPYEQYF.